The 19 T cell receptor beta chains given below trace back to one sample, sequenced in a study of T cell clonotyping in hematopoietic cell transplantation. Measured with immunoSEQ multiplex PCR; TCRdb has only the in-frame clones, and not every one. Of approximately 15,000 clones listed, over 65% were seen once; the top ten hold more than 3.5%. The sequencing used PBMCs, collected 100 days after allogeneic stem cell transplant. Source of these receptors: a male patient between 60 and 69 years old who had an allogeneic stem cell transplant from a related donor, so the T cells may come from the graft donor. Some clones in this sample may be carry-over from other donors' samples.

V gene TRBV4-3 combines with J gene TRBJ2-5; 10 nucleotides agree with TRBD2. The CDR3 runs to 15 residues. The germline gives CDR1 LGHNA, CDR2 YSLEER. Unmatched junction bases numbered 5, after V lost 0 bases and J lost 7 bases. CDR3 residues: CASSQDLAGVGTQYF. The DNA for the CDR3 is TGCGCCAGCAGCCAAGACCTAGCGGGGGTTGGGACCCAGTACTTC.

This clone was picked up a small number of times. The V gene is TRBV6-6, the J gene TRBJ1-5; TRBD1 aligns across 12 bases. Germline loops: CDR1 MNHNY, CDR2 SVGAGI (reference sequence). The ends lost 6 bases at V and 0 bases at J; junction bases unmatched: 3. The CDR3 contains 16 residues. As DNA, the CDR3 is TGTGCCAGCAGGTCGGGACAGGGGGCTAGCAATCAGCCCCAGCATTTT. It translates to CASRSGQGASNQPQHF.

This clone was observed once. The chain couples TRBV2 to TRBJ2-7; D gene ambiguous. Trimming took 4 bases from V and 0 from J, leaving 10 bases between them. CDR3 length: 14 amino acids. Germline values: CDR1 SNHLY, CDR2 FYNNEI. CDR3 nucleotides: TGTGCCAGCAGTGTATCGCAGGTCTCCTACGAGCAGTACTTC. It is translated as CASSVSQVSYEQYF.

This chain joins TRBV9 and TRBJ2-2, with D uncertain. This CDR3 is 15 amino acids long. V was cut by 1 base and J by 5 bases, with 12 bases left in between. The V gene's germline CDR1 is SGDLS and CDR2 YYNGEE. The CDR3 bases are TGTGCCAGCAGCGTATCGAAAGGGCGAACCGGGGAGCTGTTTTTT. Its translation is CASSVSKGRTGELFF.

This clone occurred a few times. J is TRBJ2-7 and V is TRBV18; D may match TRBD1 or TRBD2 (5 bases each). The CDR3 is 11 residues long. V lost 4 bases and J 6 bases, leaving 7 bases between the germline ends. The germline CDR1 and CDR2 sequences are KGHSH and LQKENI. The CDR3 bases are TGTGCCAGCTCACGGGACGGCGAGCAGTACTTC. This translates into CASSRDGEQYF.

V usage is TRBV28 and J usage is TRBJ2-5; 8 nucleotides align to TRBD1. The germline gives CDR1 MDHEN, CDR2 SYDVKM. J gave up 5 bases and V 7 bases, and 12 bases lay outside the gene matches. The CDR3 spans 15 residues. CDR3 sequence: CASKARTGLGETQYF. The CDR3 DNA is TGTGCCAGCAAAGCCCGGACAGGGCTAGGGGAGACCCAGTACTTC.

This clone is a singleton in its sample. CDR3 region: CASSLVPFMGDTQYF. DNA for the CDR3: TGTGCCAGCAGCCTAGTCCCCTTCATGGGAGATACGCAGTATTTT. The rearrangement uses TRBV11-2 and TRBJ2-3; the D is unclear. Germline V CDR1 and CDR2: SGHAT, FQNNGV. The CDR3 loop spans 15 amino acids. The germline V and J ends were trimmed by 5 bases and 5 bases, with 17 bases remaining between them.

The table lists this clone with a few counts. The rearrangement uses TRBV10-3 and TRBJ1-1; D is possibly TRBD1 (5 bases). Per the germline V gene, CDR1 is ENHRY and CDR2 is SYGVKD. Trimming shortened V by 11 bases and J by 4 bases, and 11 bases separated the two germline ends. CDR3 size: 11 residues. The CDR3 sequence is CAPWGRTEAFF. Written as DNA, the CDR3 is TGTGCCCCCTGGGGCCGCACTGAAGCTTTCTTT.

In its sample, this clone was seen once. V usage is TRBV6-6 and J usage is TRBJ2-7, with D tentatively TRBD1 or TRBD2 (6 bases each). This CDR3 region has 13 residues. V gave up 8 bases and J gave up 4 bases, with 15 bases separating them. Germline V gene lookup returns CDR1 MNHNY and CDR2 SVGAGI (reference sequence). The CDR3 protein is CASRPGAAYEQYF. CDR3 DNA: TGTGCCAGCCGGCCGGGGGCTGCGTACGAGCAGTACTTC.

This rearrangement joins TRBV19 to TRBJ2-1; 12 nucleotides line up with TRBD2. J was trimmed by 5 bases and V by 5 bases; bases with no gene match: 13. The CDR3 sequence is 18 residues long. CDR1 LNHDA and CDR2 SQIVND come from the germline V gene (reference sequence). DNA of the CDR3: TGTGCCAGTAGTGGCCAGGGCCTAGCGGGGGGGACCGACAATGAGCAGTTCTTC. Translation gives CASSGQGLAGGTDNEQFF. Full variable domain (remainder filled in from reference TRBV19 and TRBJ2-1): DGGITQSPKYLFRKEGQNVTLSCEQNLNHDAMYWYRQDPGQGLRLIYYSQIVNDFQKGDIAEGYSVSREKKESFPLTVTSAQKNPTAFYLCASSGQGLAGGTDNEQFFGPGTRLTVL.

This clone has only one observation. This chain joins TRBV4-3 and TRBJ1-2; D is ambiguous. The CDR3 contains 14 residues. In germline, CDR1 is LGHNA, CDR2 YSLEER. Trimming took off 0 bases at V and 7 bases at J, with 12 bases between the two ends. The CDR3: CASSQDQALLGYTF. The CDR3 nucleotides read TGCGCCAGCAGCCAAGATCAGGCACTTCTTGGCTACACCTTC.

In DNA, the CDR3 is TGTGCCAGCAGCCCGGGAGCCTCTGGGGGTGGGTCCACTGAAGCTTTCTTT. Protein sequence: CASSPGASGGGSTEAFF. The rearrangement joins TRBV5-6 to TRBJ1-1, with D possibly matching TRBD1 (5 bases). Trimming shortened V by 4 bases and J by 4 bases, and 23 bases separated the two germline ends. CDR1 is SGHDT and CDR2 is YYEEEE in the germline V gene. This CDR3 comprises 17 residues.

The V call is TRBV27, the J call TRBJ2-1, with D tentatively TRBD2 (5 bases). Germline CDR1 MNHEY, CDR2 SMNVEV (reference sequence). CDR3 length equals 13 residues. V was clipped by 4 bases and J by 3 bases, with 7 bases between them. This CDR3 is CASSSRGYNEQFF. As DNA, the CDR3 is TGTGCCAGCAGTTCCCGGGGCTACAATGAGCAGTTCTTC.

The V call is TRBV7-2, the J call TRBJ2-5; possible D gene TRBD2, 6 bases. Germline CDR1 reads SGHTA; CDR2 reads FQGNSA. The V gene lost 5 bases and the J gene lost 0 bases, with 10 bases spanning the gap. The CDR3 spans 14 residues. CDR3 nucleotide sequence: TGTGCCAGCAGCCCAGGGACTCACCAAGAGACCCAGTACTTC. Amino acids: CASSPGTHQETQYF.

The V call is TRBV5-4, the J call TRBJ2-7; TRBD1 matches at 7 bases. This CDR3 region has 16 residues. With 0 bases clipped from V and 0 bases from J, the junction kept 6 bases outside the gene matches. Germline CDR1 SGHNT, CDR2 YYREEE (reference sequence). The CDR3 DNA reads as TGTGCCAGCAGCTTGGATCCAGGGGGTCACTCCTACGAGCAGTACTTC. Encoded protein: CASSLDPGGHSYEQYF.

In DNA, the CDR3 is TGTGCCAGCAGCTTTAGACGTAATGAGCAGTTCTTC. Its translation: CASSFRRNEQFF. This rearrangement joins TRBV7-2 to TRBJ2-1, with D hard to call. The germline V gene encodes CDR1 SGHTA and CDR2 FQGNSA. V was shortened by 3 bases and J by 7 bases, with 7 bases between the two germline ends. The CDR3 loop spans 12 amino acids.

This chain links TRBV11-3 with TRBJ2-1; possibly TRBD1 for D (5 bases). V gave up 4 bases and J gave up 0 bases, with 7 bases separating them. Germline V gives CDR1 SGHNT, CDR2 YENEEA. This CDR3 spans 14 amino acids. CDR3 loop: CASSSDSSYNEQFF. CDR3 coding DNA: TGTGCCAGCAGCTCTGACAGCTCCTACAATGAGCAGTTCTTC.

As for this clone: Its ends do not fully match the called genes, so a read error is possible. V and J are TRBV7-6 and TRBJ2-1, with 8 nucleotides matching TRBD2. Germline values: CDR1 SGHVS, CDR2 FNYEAQ. The CDR3 has 14 amino acids. Here the CDR3 DNA reads TGTGCCAGCAGCCTAGCGGGTTCCTACAATGAGCAGTTCTTC. Translation: CASSLAGSYNEQFF. Filled out from reference TRBV7-6 and TRBJ2-1, the complete variable domain reads GAGVSQSPRYKVTKRGQDVALRCDPISGHVSLYWYRQALGQGPEFLTYFNYEAQQDKSGLPNDRFSAERPEGSISTLTIQRTEQRDSAMYRCASSLAGSYNEQFFGPGTRLTVL.

The chain combines TRBV7-9 with TRBJ2-1, with 12 bases matching TRBD2. Germline V gene lookup returns CDR1 SEHNR and CDR2 FQNEAQ (reference sequence). V was pared by 6 bases and J by 1 base, with 4 bases of the junction left unmatched. The CDR3 is 16 residues long. The CDR3 sequence is CASSPTSGGSYNEQFF. DNA for the CDR3: TGTGCCAGCAGTCCCACTAGCGGGGGGTCCTACAATGAGCAGTTCTTC.